One sample yielded the 29 T cell receptor beta chains listed below, sequenced in a study of lymphopenia after photon versus proton radiotherapy. Produced via immunoSEQ multiplex PCR; TCRdb's table is partial and in-frame only. The sample yields 42,000 or so clones, approximately 83% seen once. Sequences were derived from peripheral blood, sampled from a patient treated with proton-based radiotherapy. The origin of the receptors is a woman between 70 and 85 years old with pancreatic cancer.

The rearrangement joins TRBV27 to TRBJ2-3, with D unclear. Deletions cut 4 bases from V and 2 bases from J, with 10 bases between. The CDR3 consists of 14 residues. Per the germline V gene, CDR1 is MNHEY and CDR2 is SMNVEV (reference sequence). Written as DNA, the CDR3 is TGTGCCAGCAGTTCTAATATTAACACAGATACGCAGTATTTT. The encoded protein is CASSSNINTDTQYF.

This clone was found a few times. The V call is TRBV30, the J call TRBJ2-6; 7 positions agree with TRBD1. J was trimmed by 0 bases and V by 3 bases; bases with no gene match: 8. The germline CDR1 and CDR2 sequences are GTSNPN and SVGIG (reference sequence). CDR3 length: 17 amino acids. CDR3 sequence reads: CAWRPMDRLSGANVLTF. The CDR3 DNA is TGTGCCTGGAGGCCGATGGACAGGCTCTCTGGGGCCAACGTCCTGACTTTC.

V is TRBV7-2 and J is TRBJ1-1; weak D call: TRBD1 (6 bases). The germline gives CDR1 SGHTA, CDR2 FQGNSA. With 0 bases removed from V and 2 bases from J, the gap between germline ends came to 10 bases. This CDR3 comprises 15 residues. The CDR3 protein is CASSLAQGLNTEAFF. The CDR3 DNA reads TGTGCCAGCAGCTTAGCGCAGGGGCTAAACACTGAAGCTTTCTTT.

The rearrangement uses TRBV7-9 and TRBJ2-3, with D maybe TRBD1 (6 bases). This CDR3 region has 16 residues. Germline lookup yields CDR1 SEHNR and CDR2 FQNEAQ (reference sequence). Trimming removed 0 bases at V and 3 bases at J, with 13 bases between. CDR3 sequence (DNA): TGTGCCAGCAGCTTAGCGGGCAGGGGTCCGACAGATACGCAGTATTTT. Residues: CASSLAGRGPTDTQYF.

Only a few counts were recorded for this clone. This sequence joins TRBV2 and TRBJ2-1; D uncertain. The length of the CDR3 is 13 residues. V was shortened by 2 bases and J by 9 bases, with 11 bases between the two germline ends. The germline V gene has CDR1 SNHLY and CDR2 FYNNEI. The CDR3, as DNA: TGTGCCAGCAGTGAAACCGGCGGCGGTGAGCAGTTCTTC. Protein product: CASSETGGGEQFF.

This clone is a singleton in its sample. This sequence joins TRBV5-6 and TRBJ2-4; D is ambiguous. The CDR3 contains 13 residues. Germline V gene sequence: CDR1 SGHDT, CDR2 YYEEEE. V lost 2 bases to trimming and J lost 1 base, with 4 bases between them. The CDR3 is CASSLEAKNIQYF. CDR3 bases: TGTGCCAGCAGCTTAGAGGCCAAAAACATTCAGTACTTC.

The CDR3 nucleotides read TGTGCCAGCAGCCCCCGGACGACTAGCTCCTACAATGAGCAGTTCTTC. This codes for CASSPRTTSSYNEQFF. The chain couples TRBV7-9 to TRBJ2-1, with D maybe TRBD2 (6 bases). The CDR3 sequence is 16 residues long. Germline loops: CDR1 SEHNR, CDR2 FQNEAQ (reference sequence). The V end was cut by 5 bases, the J end by 0 bases, with 14 bases between.

The chain recombines TRBV7-9 with TRBJ2-1; a weak D match, TRBD1 (5 bases). In germline, CDR1 is SEHNR, CDR2 FQNEAQ (reference sequence). This CDR3 region has 15 residues. Trimming left V 5 bases short and J 5 bases short, with 16 bases between. CDR3 region: CASSPLGQDHNEQFF. The CDR3 DNA is TGTGCCAGCAGCCCCTTGGGGCAGGACCACAATGAGCAGTTCTTC.

This chain connects TRBV5-4 to TRBJ2-3, with D tentatively TRBD2 (6 bases). The germline V gene has CDR1 SGHNT and CDR2 YYREEE (reference sequence). CDR3 length equals 17 residues. The V gene lost 3 bases and the J gene lost 0 bases, with 17 bases spanning the gap. The CDR3 reads CASSYWDLSGSTDTQYF. CDR3 nucleotides: TGTGCCAGCAGCTACTGGGACTTAAGTGGAAGCACAGATACGCAGTATTTT.

The genes are TRBV19 and TRBJ2-7, with D possibly TRBD1 on 5 matching bases. CDR3 length: 13 amino acids. V gave up 5 bases and J gave up 1 base, with 9 bases separating them. The V gene's germline CDR1 is LNHDA and CDR2 SQIVND (reference sequence). The CDR3 region has the DNA TGTGCCAGTAGTGAACAGGATTCCTACGAGCAGTACTTC. Protein sequence: CASSEQDSYEQYF.

The chain is built from TRBV11-3 and TRBJ1-1, with 8 bases identical to TRBD1. The J segment lost 4 bases and the V segment lost 6 bases, leaving 7 bases of the junction unmatched. Germline V gene sequence: CDR1 SGHNT, CDR2 YENEEA. The CDR3 spans 14 residues. The CDR3 bases are TGTGCCAGCAGTCTAGGACAGGGCGGCACTGAAGCTTTCTTT. Amino acid sequence: CASSLGQGGTEAFF.

The rearrangement joins TRBV19 to TRBJ1-2; D call uncertain. There are 14 residues in the CDR3. Germline values: CDR1 LNHDA, CDR2 SQIVND (reference sequence). The V and J ends lost 10 bases and 10 bases respectively, with 25 bases between them. The CDR3 reads CATKFKVSGGFYTF. In nucleotides, the CDR3 is TGTGCCACTAAATTCAAGGTCTCGGGAGGGTTCTACACCTTC.

The chain uses TRBV9 and TRBJ2-2; D is perhaps TRBD2 (6 bases). There are 17 residues in the CDR3. V lost 4 bases, J lost 0 bases, and 16 bases lay in between. Germline values: CDR1 SGDLS, CDR2 YYNGEE. As DNA, the CDR3 is TGTGCCAGCAGCCTCCGTGGGACTTTCCCGAACACCGGGGAGCTGTTTTTT. It translates to CASSLRGTFPNTGELFF. Combining the CDR3 with reference TRBV9 and TRBJ2-2 gives the whole variable domain DSGVTQTPKHLITATGQRVTLRCSPRSGDLSVYWYQQSLDQGLQFLIQYYNGEERAKGNILERFSAQQFPDLHSELNLSSLELGDSALYFCASSLRGTFPNTGELFFGEGSRLTVL.

The rearrangement links TRBV5-4 to TRBJ2-7; D remains ambiguous. V dropped 1 base and J dropped 0 bases, with 8 bases sitting between them. The CDR3 consists of 14 residues. Looked up from germline, CDR1 is SGHNT and CDR2 is YYREEE (reference sequence). CDR3 DNA sequence: TGTGCCAGCAGCTTGTGGCTGGGCTCCTACGAGCAGTACTTC. This translates into CASSLWLGSYEQYF.

The CDR3 here is CAWSPGGAGGSYNEQFF. DNA for the CDR3: TGTGCCTGGAGTCCCGGTGGGGCCGGGGGCTCCTACAATGAGCAGTTCTTC. The V call is TRBV30, the J call TRBJ2-1, with a tentative D call TRBD2 (6 bases). This CDR3 has 17 amino acids. Between the trimmed V and J ends, which lost 2 bases and 0 bases, there was a span of 17 bases. Looked up from germline, CDR1 is GTSNPN and CDR2 is SVGIG (reference sequence).

This chain joins TRBV2 and TRBJ2-1; maybe TRBD2 (5 bases). Trimming stripped 8 bases from V and 0 bases from J, with 17 bases between. Germline-derived CDR1 and CDR2 are SNHLY and FYNNEI. The CDR3 is made up of 16 amino acids. The CDR3 DNA sequence: TGTGCCAGCTGCCCCAGCGGAAGGAGCTCCTACAATGAGCAGTTCTTC. It is translated as CASCPSGRSSYNEQFF.

The chain joins TRBV4-1 to TRBJ2-7; TRBD1 matches 7 bases. The CDR3 is 15 amino acids. Germline loops: CDR1 MGHRA, CDR2 YSYEKL. V lost 1 base to trimming and J lost 6 bases; unmatched junction nucleotides: 9. CDR3 coding DNA: TGCGCCAGCAGCCAAGCAGGGGGAGCCTTCGGCGAGCAGTACTTC. Its protein product is CASSQAGGAFGEQYF.

This rearrangement joins TRBV28 to TRBJ2-1, with 9 nucleotides matching TRBD1. J lost 5 bases, V lost 6 bases, and 8 bases had no gene match. From germline, CDR1 is MDHEN and CDR2 SYDVKM. The CDR3 consists of 15 residues. CDR3 in amino acids: CASRGWGQGDNEQFF. The CDR3 region has the DNA TGTGCCAGCAGGGGGTGGGGACAGGGTGACAATGAGCAGTTCTTC.

The chain carries TRBV4-3 and TRBJ2-2; 8 nucleotides line up with TRBD2. From germline, CDR1 is LGHNA and CDR2 YSLEER. The CDR3 contains 18 residues. J gave up 6 bases and V 2 bases, and 14 bases lay outside the gene matches. Here the CDR3 DNA reads TGCGCCAGCAGCCAACCTCCCCAGGCGGGAGCGGGGGCCGGGGAGCTGTTTTTT. This gives the protein CASSQPPQAGAGAGELFF.

There are a few counts of this clone. This chain's CDR3 is CASSEDRSYEQYF. In nucleotides, the CDR3 is TGTGCCAGCAGCGAAGACAGGTCCTACGAGCAGTACTTC. The chain joins TRBV7-2 to TRBJ2-7; weak D call: TRBD1 (6 bases). V was pared by 5 bases and J by 1 base, with 9 bases between. There are 13 residues in the CDR3. CDR1 and CDR2 from the germline V gene are SGHTA and FQGNSA.

The chain links TRBV5-8 to TRBJ2-7; D unresolved. Germline loops: CDR1 SGHTS, CDR2 YDEGEE. V lost 0 bases and J lost 2, with 6 bases in between. This CDR3 comprises 13 residues. CDR3 residues: CASSLVGPYEQYF. The DNA of the CDR3 is TGTGCCAGCAGCTTGGTCGGCCCCTACGAGCAGTACTTC.

This chain links TRBV4-3 with TRBJ2-1; weak D call: TRBD2 (6 bases). The germline gives CDR1 LGHNA, CDR2 YSLEER. V shed 1 base and J shed 2 bases, with 21 bases lying between them. The CDR3 runs to 19 residues. The CDR3, as DNA: TGCGCCAGCAGCCAAGTTAGTCGCGGACCGGAGGGCCCCTACAATGAGCAGTTCTTC. Translated, it gives CASSQVSRGPEGPYNEQFF.

This rearrangement joins TRBV29-1 to TRBJ1-4; 10 nucleotides match TRBD1. CDR3 size: 14 residues. Trimming took 4 bases from V and 4 from J; bases not matched to a gene: 3. Germline CDR1 reads SQVTM; CDR2 reads ANQGSEA. The CDR3 spells CSVGQGASNEKLFF. For the CDR3, the DNA is TGCAGCGTTGGACAGGGGGCTAGTAATGAAAAACTGTTTTTT.

This chain joins TRBV6-1 and TRBJ2-1; 11 nucleotides match TRBD2. This CDR3 comprises 15 residues. Germline V CDR1 and CDR2: MNHNS, SASEGT. The V and J ends lost 5 bases and 5 bases, in that order; junction bases with no gene match: 5. In DNA form, the CDR3 reads TGTGCCAGCAGTAAGGTAGCGGGAGGGGACAATGAGCAGTTCTTC. Translation: CASSKVAGGDNEQFF.

This clone was detected a few times. The rearrangement joins TRBV5-4 to TRBJ1-4, with 7 bases fitting TRBD1. V gave up 4 bases and J gave up 8 bases; unmatched junction bases: 8. CDR1 SGHNT and CDR2 YYREEE come from the germline V gene (reference sequence). The CDR3 contains 14 residues. CDR3 residues: CASSRQGRGEKLFF. Written as DNA, the CDR3 is TGTGCCAGCAGCCGACAGGGACGGGGGGAAAAACTGTTTTTT.

This sequence joins TRBV2 and TRBJ1-5; D remains unclear. With 5 bases removed from V and 2 bases from J, the gap between germline ends came to 13 bases. CDR1 is SNHLY and CDR2 is FYNNEI in the germline V gene. The CDR3 consists of 15 residues. CDR3 residues: CASSIDGRGNQPQHF. DNA for the CDR3: TGTGCCAGCAGTATCGACGGTCGAGGCAATCAGCCCCAGCATTTT.

The chain carries TRBV10-3 and TRBJ2-5; perhaps D is TRBD1 or TRBD2 (5 bases each). The length of the CDR3 is 13 residues. V lost 10 bases and J 5 bases, leaving 17 bases between the germline ends. CDR1 ENHRY and CDR2 SYGVKD come from the germline V gene. The CDR3 loop reads CATGTASQETQYF. CDR3 nucleotide sequence: TGTGCCACCGGGACGGCCTCCCAGGAGACCCAGTACTTC.

The V call is TRBV5-6, the J call TRBJ1-1; no reliable D call. Trimming pared 5 bases from V and 0 bases from J, leaving 8 bases between. Per germline, CDR1 SGHDT and CDR2 YYEEEE. The CDR3 is 13 amino acids. CDR3 sequence (DNA): TGTGCCAGCAGTCTCCCCCTGAACACTGAAGCTTTCTTT. Translating it yields CASSLPLNTEAFF.

V and J are TRBV9 and TRBJ1-2, with 7 bases fitting TRBD1. After removal of 3 bases from V and 4 bases from J, the junction contained 6 bases not matched to a gene. The germline CDR1 and CDR2 sequences are SGDLS and YYNGEE. This CDR3 comprises 14 residues. The CDR3 DNA reads as TGTGCCAGCAGCGACCCGACAGGGTTCTATGGCTACACCTTC. Its translation is CASSDPTGFYGYTF.